Below, 10 T cell receptor beta chains from the same sample are listed, as sequenced in a study of blood T cells in healthy people across ages. PCR was performed a second time for about 7 to 11 cycles using a sample-barcoded 5' primer and a J-beta primer mix. Each CDR3 protein is one row after TCRdb ran MiXCR on the 5' RACE reads. The sample contains some 1,800,000 distinct CDR3 sequences, about two fifths of which appear only once. The sample taken for sequencing was blood. These receptors originate from a human donor in good health.

The V call is TRBV9, the J call TRBJ2-1; 7 bases match TRBD2. Germline CDR1 is SGDLS and CDR2 is YYNGEE. The trim removed 3 bases at V and 4 bases at J, leaving 7 bases unmatched. This CDR3 is built from 15 residues. The CDR3 coding sequence is TGTGCCAGCAGCGCCTCTAGCGGAGTTTACAATGAGCAGTTCTTC. It yields the protein CASSASSGVYNEQFF.

This clonotype was counted between two and nine times. The genes are TRBV7-2 and TRBJ2-4; the D is unclear. The DNA end favors TRBJ2-7, so the J call may be wrong. The CDR3 spans 13 residues. Germline V gene data show CDR1 as SGHTA and CDR2 as FQGNSA. The CDR3 spells CASSLLSTTEQYF. CDR3 sequence (DNA): TGTGCCAGCAGCTTACTTTCGACAACCGAGCAGTACTTC.

The chain couples TRBV5-1 to TRBJ2-5, with 8 nucleotides matching TRBD1. This CDR3 comprises 14 residues. The germline V gene encodes CDR1 SGHRS and CDR2 YFSETQ. The V gene end was trimmed by 4 bases and the J gene end by 11 bases; junction bases not matched to a gene: 13. The CDR3, as DNA: TGCGCCAGCAGCCCCGGACAGGGAGTCGATGAGCAGTACTTC. Protein: CASSPGQGVDEQYF.

The chain joins TRBV18 to TRBJ2-6; no reliable D call. The ends were cut back, 7 bases at V and 2 bases at J, with 6 bases in the middle. CDR1 is KGHSH, CDR2 LQKENI, per germline. The CDR3 is 13 residues long. CDR3 DNA: TGTGCCAGCTTAGAGCCTGGGGCCAACGTCCTGACTTTC. It codes for CASLEPGANVLTF.

The V gene is TRBV20-1, the J gene TRBJ1-5, with D maybe TRBD1 (5 bases). Germline CDR1 and CDR2: DFQATT and SNEGSKA (reference sequence). The CDR3 totals 12 residues. CDR3 amino acids: CRVGQSNQPQHF. In DNA, the CDR3 is TGCAGGGTGGGGCAAAGCAATCAGCCCCAGCATTTT.

Ten or more counts support this clonotype. The V call is TRBV20-1, the J call TRBJ2-5; D gene ambiguous. The CDR3 is made up of 16 amino acids. Germline CDR1 is DFQATT and CDR2 is SNEGSKA (reference sequence). With 0 bases removed from V and 5 bases from J, the gap between germline ends came to 19 bases. CDR3 sequence: CSARDLTGPGMETQYF. DNA for the CDR3: TGCAGTGCTAGAGATTTAACCGGTCCGGGCATGGAGACCCAGTACTTC.

This chain connects TRBV10-3 to TRBJ2-5, with 13 bases lining up with TRBD2. This CDR3 is 17 amino acids long. V trimming: 10 bases; J trimming: 3 bases; junction bases outside the gene matches: 14. In germline, CDR1 is ENHRY, CDR2 SYGVKD. The CDR3 protein is CATAGTSGDLPEETQYF. CDR3 nucleotide sequence: TGTGCCACCGCCGGGACTAGCGGGGACCTTCCAGAAGAGACCCAGTACTTC.

This clonotype was detected only a few times. The J gene is TRBJ2-7, the V gene TRBV12-3 or TRBV12-4; no clear D. The CDR3 runs 20 residues. Trimming took off 6 bases at V and 0 bases at J, with 30 bases between the two ends. The CDR3 sequence: CASSSKNPAPTAPPSYEQYF. CDR3 DNA sequence: TGTGCCAGCAGCTCGAAAAATCCCGCGCCCACCGCGCCCCCCTCCTACGAGCAGTACTTC.

Concerning this clonotype itself: A read error is likely, as this CDR3 ends without the conserved phenylalanine or tryptophan. This chain links TRBV15 with TRBJ2-5; D is perhaps TRBD1 (5 bases). The CDR3 spans 16 residues. The V end lost 4 bases, the J end lost 3 bases, and 18 bases lay between the germline ends. In germline, CDR1 is LNHNV, CDR2 YYDKDF (reference sequence). The CDR3 reads CATSKGSQVEKETQYL. The CDR3 coding sequence is TGTGCCACCAGCAAGGGATCACAGGTGGAAAAAGAGACCCAGTACTTA.

This clonotype has a handful of counts. This chain connects TRBV4-3 to TRBJ2-7; D unclear. This CDR3 comprises 15 residues. Germline CDR1 reads LGHNA; CDR2 reads YSLEER. The V end lost 0 bases, the J end lost 0 bases, and 9 bases lay between the germline ends. CDR3 bases: TGCGCCAGCAGCCAAGACTTAGGGCTCTCCTACGAGCAGTACTTC. It translates to CASSQDLGLSYEQYF.